This T cell receptor (beta chain) originates from a study of T-cell memory formation after mild COVID-19. This clonotype was counted a few times. Its target is unknown. One entry per CDR3 protein results from TCRdb running MiXCR on the 5' RACE reads. The sample includes 350,000 to 500,000 distinct CDR3 sequences, approximately 20% of them seen just once. Study-wide findings and caveats: A balance of CD4 and CD8 characterized clones contracting day 15 to 85, whereas later expanders leaned CD4+. Cross-reactive memory apparently joined, as some responding clones appeared in pre-infection memory.

J lost 5 bases, V lost 0 bases, and 4 bases had no gene match. In germline, CDR1 is SEHNR, CDR2 FQNEAQ (reference sequence). The CDR3 is made up of 15 amino acids. The receptor's source is an adult woman who had mild COVID-19 (a few samples of this study predate the infection). Cell type and time point are not known. The chain joins TRBV7-9 to TRBJ2-5; 9 bases align to TRBD2. The specimen was PBMCs or a T cell subset sorted from them (not recorded which). CDR3 sequence: CASSLAGLAGETQYF. The CDR3 region has the DNA TGTGCCAGCAGCTTAGCGGGACTAGCTGGGGAGACCCAGTACTTC.